The T cell receptor (beta chain) described here comes from a study of T cells in Graves' hyperthyroidism and ophthalmopathy. The germline V and J ends were trimmed by 0 bases and 4 bases, with 11 bases remaining between them. Germline CDR1 and CDR2: SGHNT and YYREEE (reference sequence). The CDR3 totals 15 residues. Amplification of TCR beta CDR3 regions used RNA as the template. TCR CDR3 regions were first amplified by RT-PCR with HTBI primers. TCRdb independently ran MiXCR on the multiplex PCR reads; one entry per CDR3 protein. The repertoire holds 250,000 to 300,000 distinct CDR3 sequences, with about an eighth as singletons. A sample of blood taken at first hyperthyroidism diagnosis preceded any ophthalmopathy symptoms. Fresh 10 ml peripheral blood yielded PBMCs.

The TCR originated in a woman in her thirties with Graves' hyperthyroidism that later progressed to Graves' ophthalmopathy. The chain combines TRBV5-4 with TRBJ2-1, with D possibly matching TRBD1 (6 bases). The sequencing input was blood. CDR3 region: CASSLDLGTYNEQFF. CDR3 bases: TGTGCCAGCAGCTTGGATCTGGGGACATACAATGAGCAGTTCTTC. The variable domain in full, completed from reference TRBV5-4 and TRBJ2-1, reads ETGVTQSPTHLIKTRGQQVTLRCSSQSGHNTVSWYQQALGQGPQFIFQYYREEENGRGNFPPRFSGLQFPNYSSELNVNALELDDSALYLCASSLDLGTYNEQFFGPGTRLTVL.